Sequencing of this T cell receptor (beta chain) was carried out in a study of T cell responses to AZD1222 COVID-19 vaccine. General study results and limits: Among spike-specific TCRs, nearly half reportedly target unmutated variant regions.

The CDR3 runs 14 residues. Per the germline V gene, CDR1 is SGHTS and CDR2 is YDEGEE. Germline trimming cut 2 bases from V and 11 bases from J; bases unmatched to any gene: 6. As for this clone: As yet, its antigen is unknown.

The protocol was immunoSEQ multiplex PCR, while the TCRdb copy is restricted to in-frame clones and leaves out a portion. The table has about 110,000 clones, around 87% seen once. The V and J genes are TRBV5-8 and TRBJ1-4; 10 positions agree with TRBD1. The source is an adult who received the AZD1222 COVID-19 vaccine. The material was peripheral blood, obtained 28 days after the second AZD1222 dose. The CDR3 bases are TGTGCCAGCAGCTTCCGGGACAGGGGTAGGAAACTGTTTTTT. The encoded protein is CASSFRDRGRKLFF.